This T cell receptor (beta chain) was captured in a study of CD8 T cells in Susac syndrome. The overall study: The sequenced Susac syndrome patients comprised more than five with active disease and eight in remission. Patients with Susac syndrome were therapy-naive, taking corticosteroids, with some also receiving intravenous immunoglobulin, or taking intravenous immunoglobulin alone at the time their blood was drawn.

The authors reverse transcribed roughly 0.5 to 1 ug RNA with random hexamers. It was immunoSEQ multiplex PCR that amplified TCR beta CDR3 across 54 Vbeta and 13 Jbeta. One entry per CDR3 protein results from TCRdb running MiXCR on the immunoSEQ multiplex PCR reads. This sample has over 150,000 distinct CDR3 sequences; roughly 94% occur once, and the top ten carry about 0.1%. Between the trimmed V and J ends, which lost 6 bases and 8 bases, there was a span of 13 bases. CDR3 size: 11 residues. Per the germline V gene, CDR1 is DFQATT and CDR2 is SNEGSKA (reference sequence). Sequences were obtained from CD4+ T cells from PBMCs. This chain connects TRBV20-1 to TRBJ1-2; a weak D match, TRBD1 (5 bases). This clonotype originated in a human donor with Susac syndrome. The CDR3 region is CSATGTAGYTF. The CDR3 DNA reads TGCAGTGCAACCGGGACGGCAGGCTACACCTTC.